This T cell receptor (beta chain) was sequenced in a study of blood T cells in healthy people across ages. The study drew donors from healthy Caucasian individuals in Russia aged roughly 6 to 90. Each donor's blood draw was around 9.2 milliliters of peripheral blood. Total RNA amounts of at least 5 micrograms were extracted per sample. Notes on the study in general: Across the age range, TCR beta diversity per million T cells fell in a roughly linear way.

Comments on this clonotype: Its antigen is as yet unknown. Its ends do not fully match the called genes, so a read error is possible.

Through a sample-barcoded 5' primer and a J-beta primer mix, a second PCR was run for roughly 6 to 11 cycles. TCRdb re-analysed the 5' RACE reads in MiXCR, keeping a single row per CDR3 protein. The data show around 780,000 distinct CDR3 sequences, more than 55% seen once. This CDR3 region has 17 residues. This TCR was sampled from a man aged 35 to 55 in good health. V and J are TRBV12-3 or TRBV12-4 and TRBJ2-1, with TRBD2 matching over 9 bases. Sample: blood. This chain's CDR3 is CGSSLSGGQSSYNEQFF. In DNA form, the CDR3 reads TGTGGCAGCAGCCTTAGCGGGGGCCAATCTTCCTACAATGAGCAGTTCTTC.